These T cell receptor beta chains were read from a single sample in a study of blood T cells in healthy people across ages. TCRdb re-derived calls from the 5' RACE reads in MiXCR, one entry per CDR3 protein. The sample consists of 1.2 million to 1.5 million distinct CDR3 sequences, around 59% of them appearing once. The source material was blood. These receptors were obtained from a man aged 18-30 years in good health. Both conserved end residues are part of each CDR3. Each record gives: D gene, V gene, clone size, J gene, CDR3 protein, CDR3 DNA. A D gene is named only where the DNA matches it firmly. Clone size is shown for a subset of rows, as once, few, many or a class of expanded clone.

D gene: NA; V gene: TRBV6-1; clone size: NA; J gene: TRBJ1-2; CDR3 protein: CASTGTEITYGCTF; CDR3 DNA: TGTGCCAGCACTGGAACAGAAATTACCTATGGCTGCACCTTC
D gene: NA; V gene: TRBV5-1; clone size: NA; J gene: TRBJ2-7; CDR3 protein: CASSSDLGYEQYF; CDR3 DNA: TGCGCCAGCAGTTCGGACCTGGGCTACGAGCAGTACTTC
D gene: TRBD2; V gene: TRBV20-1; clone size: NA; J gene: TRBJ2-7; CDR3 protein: CSAEGLAGSREQYF; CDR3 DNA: TGCAGTGCCGAAGGGCTAGCGGGATCACGCGAGCAGTACTTC
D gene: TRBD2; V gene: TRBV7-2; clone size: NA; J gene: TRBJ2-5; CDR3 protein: CVSSLAGTSGGQETQYF; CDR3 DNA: TGTGTCAGCAGCTTAGCGGGGACTAGCGGGGGCCAAGAGACCCAGTACTTC
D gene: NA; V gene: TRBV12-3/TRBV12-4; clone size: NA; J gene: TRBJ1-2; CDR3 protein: CASSRAVSYTF; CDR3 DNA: TGTGCCAGCAGTAGGGCCGTAAGCTACACCTTC
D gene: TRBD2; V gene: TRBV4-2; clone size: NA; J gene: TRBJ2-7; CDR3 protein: CASSQVGLDGTSFSYEQYF; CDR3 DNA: TGTGCCAGCAGCCAAGTGGGCCTGGACGGGACTAGTTTTTCCTACGAGCAGTACTTC
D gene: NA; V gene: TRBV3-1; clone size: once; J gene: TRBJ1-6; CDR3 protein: CASSQDRGRNSPLNF; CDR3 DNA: TGTGCCAGCAGCCAAGATCGGGGAAGAAATTCACCCCTCAACTTT
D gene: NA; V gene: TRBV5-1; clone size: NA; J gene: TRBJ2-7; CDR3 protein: CASRQELVYEQYF; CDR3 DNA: TGCGCCAGCAGACAGGAACTAGTCTACGAGCAGTACTTC
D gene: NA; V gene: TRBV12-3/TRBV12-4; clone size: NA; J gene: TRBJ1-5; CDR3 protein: CASSLGTADQPQHF; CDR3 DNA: TGTGCCAGCAGTTTAGGGACGGCCGATCAGCCCCAGCATTTT
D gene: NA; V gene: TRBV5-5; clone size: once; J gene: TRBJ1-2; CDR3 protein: CASSLGLSGDGYTF; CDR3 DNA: TGTGCCAGCAGCTTGGGCCTCTCAGGAGATGGCTACACCTTC
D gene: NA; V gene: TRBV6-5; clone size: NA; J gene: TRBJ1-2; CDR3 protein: CASSVPGQDTYGYTF; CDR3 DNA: TGTGCCAGCAGTGTACCCGGCCAGGACACCTATGGCTACACCTTC
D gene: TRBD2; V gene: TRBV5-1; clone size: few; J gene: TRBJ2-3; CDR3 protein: CASSFGSGADTQYF; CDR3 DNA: TGCGCCAGCAGCTTCGGTAGCGGGGCAGATACGCAGTATTTT
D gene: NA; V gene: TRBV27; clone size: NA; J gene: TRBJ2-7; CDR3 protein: CASRRLTSYEQYF; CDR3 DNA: TGTGCCAGCAGGAGACTTACCTCCTACGAGCAGTACTTC
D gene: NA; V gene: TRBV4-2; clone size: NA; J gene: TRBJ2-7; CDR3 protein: CASSQPGVGSYEQYF; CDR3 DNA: TGTGCCAGCAGCCAACCGGGAGTGGGCTCTTACGAGCAGTACTTC
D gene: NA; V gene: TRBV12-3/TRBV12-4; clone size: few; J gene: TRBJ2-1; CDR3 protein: CASSPELRSYNEQFF; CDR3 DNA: TGTGCCAGCAGCCCCGAGCTAAGGTCCTACAATGAGCAGTTCTTC
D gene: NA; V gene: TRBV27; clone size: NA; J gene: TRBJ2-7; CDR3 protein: CASSPESFKDHEQYF; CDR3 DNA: TGTGCCAGCAGCCCGGAATCATTCAAGGATCACGAGCAGTACTTC
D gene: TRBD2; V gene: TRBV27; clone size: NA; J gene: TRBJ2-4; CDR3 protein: CASRGLAGDNIQYF; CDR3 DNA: TGTGCCAGCAGGGGACTAGCGGGAGATAACATTCAGTACTTC
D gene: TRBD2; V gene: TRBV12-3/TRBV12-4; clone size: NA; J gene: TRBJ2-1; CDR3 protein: CASKVAGGSSEQFF; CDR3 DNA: TGTGCCAGCAAGGTGGCGGGGGGCTCGAGTGAGCAGTTCTTC
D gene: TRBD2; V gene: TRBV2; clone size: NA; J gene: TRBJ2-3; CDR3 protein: CASSPRSGGTGTQYF; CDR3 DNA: TGTGCCAGCAGCCCACGTAGCGGGGGGACAGGTACGCAGTATTTT
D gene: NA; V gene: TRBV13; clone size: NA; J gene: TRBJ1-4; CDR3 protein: CASSLRSWESNEKLFF; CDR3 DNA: TGTGCCAGCAGCTTACGCTCCTGGGAGAGTAATGAAAAACTGTTTTTT
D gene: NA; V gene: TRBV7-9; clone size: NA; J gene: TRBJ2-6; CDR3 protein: CASPQDQADSGANVLTF; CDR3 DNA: TGTGCCAGCCCCCAGGACCAGGCGGACTCTGGGGCCAACGTCCTGACTTTC
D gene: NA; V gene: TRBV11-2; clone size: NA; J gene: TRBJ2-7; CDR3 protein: CASDPGARSYEQYF; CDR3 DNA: TGTGCCAGCGACCCCGGGGCCCGCTCCTACGAGCAGTACTTC
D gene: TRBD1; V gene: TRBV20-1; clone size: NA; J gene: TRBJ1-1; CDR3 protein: CSARGQGAPTEAFF; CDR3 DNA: TGCAGTGCTAGGGGACAGGGGGCGCCCACTGAAGCTTTCTTT
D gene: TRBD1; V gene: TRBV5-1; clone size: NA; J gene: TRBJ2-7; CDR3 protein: CASSWDPRQGVSLYEQYF; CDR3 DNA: TGCGCCAGCAGCTGGGACCCGCGACAGGGGGTTTCTTTATACGAGCAGTACTTC
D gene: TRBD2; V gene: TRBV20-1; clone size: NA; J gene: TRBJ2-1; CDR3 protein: CSASYGVASGRSIIDNEQFF; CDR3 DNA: TGCAGTGCTAGTTATGGGGTGGCTAGCGGGAGGTCCATTATTGACAATGAGCAGTTCTTC
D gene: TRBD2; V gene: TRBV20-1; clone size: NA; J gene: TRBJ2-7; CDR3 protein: CSARQREGSYEQYF; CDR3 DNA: TGCAGTGCTCGGCAGCGGGAGGGATCCTACGAGCAGTACTTC
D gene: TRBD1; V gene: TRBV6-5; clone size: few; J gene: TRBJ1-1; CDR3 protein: CASSQTGGTEAFF; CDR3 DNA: TGTGCCAGCAGCCAGACAGGGGGAACTGAAGCTTTCTTT
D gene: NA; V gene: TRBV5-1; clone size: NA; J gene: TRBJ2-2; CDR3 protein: CASSPKGQNTGELFF; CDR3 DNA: TGCGCCAGCAGCCCCAAGGGACAGAACACCGGGGAGCTGTTTTTT
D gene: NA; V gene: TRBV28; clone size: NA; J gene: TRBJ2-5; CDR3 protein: CASSFESRAPETQYF; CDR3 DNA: TGTGCCAGCAGTTTCGAGAGCAGGGCACCAGAGACCCAGTACTTC
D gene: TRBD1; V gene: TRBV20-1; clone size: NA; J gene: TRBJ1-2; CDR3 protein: CSARSVFPGQTYGYTF; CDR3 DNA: TGCAGTGCTAGAAGTGTTTTCCCGGGACAGACCTATGGCTACACCTTC
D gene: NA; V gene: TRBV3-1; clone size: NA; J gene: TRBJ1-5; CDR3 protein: CASSQGLIPANQPQHF; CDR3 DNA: TGTGCCAGCAGCCAAGGCCTGATTCCGGCAAATCAGCCCCAGCATTTT
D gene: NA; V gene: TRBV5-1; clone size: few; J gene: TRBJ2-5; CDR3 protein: CASSRSGGQETQYF; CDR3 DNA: TGCGCCAGCAGTAGGAGCGGAGGACAAGAGACCCAGTACTTC
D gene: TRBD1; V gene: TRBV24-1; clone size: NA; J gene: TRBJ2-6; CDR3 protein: CATGDRAGANVLTF; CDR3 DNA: TGTGCCACCGGGGACAGGGCTGGGGCCAACGTCCTGACTTTC
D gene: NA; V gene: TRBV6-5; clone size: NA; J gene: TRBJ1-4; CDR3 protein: CASSYSALEGSLEKLFF; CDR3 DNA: TGTGCCAGCAGTTACAGCGCCTTAGAAGGATCCCTCGAAAAACTGTTTTTT
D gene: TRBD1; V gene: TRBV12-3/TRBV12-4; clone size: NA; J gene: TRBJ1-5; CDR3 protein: CATGQGEYQPQHF; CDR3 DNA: TGTGCCACCGGACAGGGAGAATATCAGCCCCAGCATTTT
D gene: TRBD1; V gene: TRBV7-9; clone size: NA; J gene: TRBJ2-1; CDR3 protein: CASETGQGLYNEQFF; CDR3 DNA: TGTGCCAGCGAAACGGGACAGGGGTTATACAATGAGCAGTTCTTC
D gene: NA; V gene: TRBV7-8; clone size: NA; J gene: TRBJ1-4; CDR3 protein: CASSLEAGVGEKLFF; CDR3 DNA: TGTGCCAGCAGCTTAGAGGCGGGAGTCGGTGAAAAACTGTTTTTT